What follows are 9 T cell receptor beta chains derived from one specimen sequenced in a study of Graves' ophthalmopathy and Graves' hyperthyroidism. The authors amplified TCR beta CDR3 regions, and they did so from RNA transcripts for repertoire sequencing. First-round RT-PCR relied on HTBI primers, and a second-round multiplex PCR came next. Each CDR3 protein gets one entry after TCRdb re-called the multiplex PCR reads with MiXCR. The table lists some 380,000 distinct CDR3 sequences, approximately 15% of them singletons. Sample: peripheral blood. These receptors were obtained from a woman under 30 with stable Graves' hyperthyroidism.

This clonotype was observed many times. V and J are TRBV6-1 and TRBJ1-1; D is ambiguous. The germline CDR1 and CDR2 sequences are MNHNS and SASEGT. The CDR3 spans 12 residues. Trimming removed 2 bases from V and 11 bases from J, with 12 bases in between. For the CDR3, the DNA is TGTGCCAGCAGTGAAATGCGGGCTTGGGCTTTCTTT. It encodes CASSEMRAWAFF.

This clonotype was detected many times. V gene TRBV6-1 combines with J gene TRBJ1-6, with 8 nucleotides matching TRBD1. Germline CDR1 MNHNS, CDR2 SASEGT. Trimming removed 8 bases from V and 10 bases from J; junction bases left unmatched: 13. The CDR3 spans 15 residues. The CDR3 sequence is CASLQRTGIRSPLHF. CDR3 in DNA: TGTGCCAGCCTCCAAAGGACAGGGATTAGGTCACCCCTCCACTTT.

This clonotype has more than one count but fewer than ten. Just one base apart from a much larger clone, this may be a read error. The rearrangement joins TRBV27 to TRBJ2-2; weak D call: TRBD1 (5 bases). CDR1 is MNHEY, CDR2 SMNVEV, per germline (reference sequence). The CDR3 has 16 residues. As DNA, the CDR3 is TGTGCCTGCAGTTCTATCGGACACTTGAACACCGGGGAGCTGTTTTTT. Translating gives CACSSIGHLNTGELFF.

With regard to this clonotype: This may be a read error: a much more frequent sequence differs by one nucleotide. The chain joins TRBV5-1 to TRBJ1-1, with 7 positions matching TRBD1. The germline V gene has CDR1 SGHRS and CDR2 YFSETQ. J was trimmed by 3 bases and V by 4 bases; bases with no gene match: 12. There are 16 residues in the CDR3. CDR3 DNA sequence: TGCGCCAGCAGCATGGGTACAGGGGTCTTGGACACTGAAGCTTTCTTT. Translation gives CASSMGTGVLDTEAFF.

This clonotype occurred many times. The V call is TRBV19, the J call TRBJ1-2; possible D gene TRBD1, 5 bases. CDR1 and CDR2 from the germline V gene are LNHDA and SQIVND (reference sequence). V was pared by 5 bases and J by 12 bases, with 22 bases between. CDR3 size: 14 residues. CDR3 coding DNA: TGTGCCAGTAGTTCATCCGGGCGAGCAGGGAGGGACACCTTC. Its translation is CASSSSGRAGRDTF.

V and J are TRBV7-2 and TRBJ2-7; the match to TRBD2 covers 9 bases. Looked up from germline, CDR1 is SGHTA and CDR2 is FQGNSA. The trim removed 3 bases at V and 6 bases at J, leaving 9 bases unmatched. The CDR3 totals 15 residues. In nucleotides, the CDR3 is TGTGCCAGCAGCTTCCGGGGACTAGCCCCCCTCGAGCAGTACTTC. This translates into CASSFRGLAPLEQYF.

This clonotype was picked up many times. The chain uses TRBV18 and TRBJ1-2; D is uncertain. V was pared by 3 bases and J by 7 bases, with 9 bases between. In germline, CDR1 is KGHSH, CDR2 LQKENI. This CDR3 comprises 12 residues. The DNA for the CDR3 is TGTGCCAGCTCACCTATAAATCGTGGCTACACCTTC. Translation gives CASSPINRGYTF. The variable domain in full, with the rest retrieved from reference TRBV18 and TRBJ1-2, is NAGVMQNPRHLVRRRGQEARLRCSPMKGHSHVYWYRQLPEEGLKFMVYLQKENIIDESGMPKERFSAEFPKEGPSILRIQQVVRGDSAAYFCASSPINRGYTFGSGTRLTVV.

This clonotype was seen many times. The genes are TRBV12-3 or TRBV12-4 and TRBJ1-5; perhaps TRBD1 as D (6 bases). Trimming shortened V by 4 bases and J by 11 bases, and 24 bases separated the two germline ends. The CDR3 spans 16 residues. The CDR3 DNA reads TGTGCCAGCAGTTCAGATCAGGGGCCGGTCCCCGGGGCCCAGCATTTT. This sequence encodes CASSSDQGPVPGAQHF.

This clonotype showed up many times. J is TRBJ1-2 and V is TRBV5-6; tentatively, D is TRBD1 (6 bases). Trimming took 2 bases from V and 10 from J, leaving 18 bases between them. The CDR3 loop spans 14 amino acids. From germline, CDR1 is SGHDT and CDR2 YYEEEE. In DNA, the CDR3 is TGTGCCAGCAGCTTCCGGACAGCGAGGGAGCTCTACACCTTC. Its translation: CASSFRTARELYTF. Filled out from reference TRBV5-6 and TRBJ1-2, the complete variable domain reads DAGVTQSPTHLIKTRGQQVTLRCSPKSGHDTVSWYQQALGQGPQFIFQYYEEEERQRGNFPDRFSGHQFPNYSSELNVNALLLGDSALYLCASSFRTARELYTFGSGTRLTVV.